A selection of T cell receptor beta chains follows, all from one sample in a study of cytomegalovirus exposure and HLA in healthy donors. The table came from immunoSEQ multiplex PCR; TCRdb's copy has only in-frame clones and leaves some out. The table records roughly 190,000 clones, under 85% of them present only once. Sequenced sample: PBMCs. The receptors derive from a woman younger than 35 in good health and CMV-seronegative. The CDR3 runs from the conserved cysteine through the conserved F or W. D genes are given only for firm matches. The size of a clone is reported for some rows only, either as once, few or many, or as a class for expanded clones.

D: -; V: TRBV6-6; size: -; J: TRBJ2-7; CDR3: CASSQRGGSYEQYF; DNA: TGTGCCAGCAGTCAAAGGGGTGGCTCCTACGAGCAGTACTTC
D: TRBD1; V: TRBV6-1; size: few; J: TRBJ1-1; CDR3: CASSGVGTGYTEAFF; DNA: TGTGCCAGCAGTGGCGTAGGGACAGGGTACACTGAAGCTTTCTTT
D: -; V: TRBV5-8; size: -; J: TRBJ1-1; CDR3: CASSLPSRGTEAFF; DNA: TGTGCCAGCAGCTTGCCAAGCAGGGGCACTGAAGCTTTCTTT
D: -; V: TRBV16; size: -; J: TRBJ2-2; CDR3: CASSQSRPTGELFF; DNA: TGTGCCAGCAGCCAATCGCGCCCAACCGGGGAGCTGTTTTTT
D: TRBD1; V: TRBV5-6; size: -; J: TRBJ2-7; CDR3: CASSWGTGSSYEQYF; DNA: TGTGCCAGCAGCTGGGGGACAGGGTCCTCCTACGAGCAGTACTTC
D: TRBD2; V: TRBV29-1; size: -; J: TRBJ2-1; CDR3: CSVPGSGRYDEQFF; DNA: TGCAGCGTTCCCGGTAGCGGGAGGTACGATGAGCAGTTCTTC
D: TRBD2; V: TRBV28; size: -; J: TRBJ2-1; CDR3: CASSLFAGGNPLYEQFF; DNA: TGTGCCAGCAGTCTGTTTGCGGGAGGCAACCCCCTCTATGAGCAGTTCTTC
D: TRBD2; V: TRBV2; size: -; J: TRBJ2-7; CDR3: CASRVAGAGHEQYF; DNA: TGTGCCAGCAGAGTAGCGGGAGCGGGCCACGAGCAGTACTTC
D: -; V: TRBV5-1; size: once; J: TRBJ1-1; CDR3: CASSSLRVQMNTEAFF; DNA: TGCGCCAGCAGCAGTCTCCGGGTCCAGATGAACACTGAAGCTTTCTTT
D: -; V: TRBV28; size: -; J: TRBJ2-4; CDR3: CASRRVGKNIQYF; DNA: TGTGCCAGCAGGCGGGTTGGCAAAAACATTCAGTACTTC
D: -; V: TRBV9; size: -; J: TRBJ1-6; CDR3: CASSEQDYSYNSPLHF; DNA: TGTGCCAGCAGCGAGCAAGATTACTCCTATAATTCACCCCTCCACTTT
D: TRBD1; V: TRBV5-4; size: -; J: TRBJ2-3; CDR3: CASSPPGQGTDTQYF; DNA: TGTGCCAGCAGCCCGCCAGGACAGGGCACAGATACGCAGTATTTT
D: -; V: TRBV14; size: -; J: TRBJ1-2; CDR3: CASSQVYDSSRPGYTF; DNA: TGTGCCAGCAGCCAAGTGTATGACAGCTCCCGCCCTGGCTACACCTTC
D: -; V: TRBV21-1; size: -; J: TRBJ1-4; CDR3: CASSTRGRRGGEKLFF; DNA: TGTGCCAGCAGTACCAGAGGGAGGAGGGGTGGTGAAAAACTGTTTTTT
D: -; V: TRBV2; size: -; J: TRBJ1-5; CDR3: CASSEGTTLNQPQHF; DNA: TGTGCCAGCAGTGAGGGGACAACCTTGAATCAGCCCCAGCATTTT
D: TRBD1; V: TRBV6-5; size: -; J: TRBJ1-4; CDR3: CASSYSNRGANEKLFF; DNA: TGTGCCAGCAGTTACTCGAACAGGGGGGCTAATGAAAAACTGTTTTTT
D: -; V: TRBV28; size: -; J: TRBJ2-7; CDR3: CASSQGYEQYF; DNA: TGTGCCAGCAGTCAGGGCTACGAGCAGTACTTC
D: TRBD2; V: TRBV29-1; size: -; J: TRBJ2-2; CDR3: CSVNEAGAGELFF; DNA: TGCAGCGTTAATGAAGCGGGGGCCGGGGAGCTGTTTTTT
D: TRBD1; V: TRBV27; size: -; J: TRBJ1-1; CDR3: CASSLSRGHTEAFF; DNA: TGTGCCAGCAGTTTGTCCAGGGGGCACACTGAAGCTTTCTTT
D: TRBD2; V: TRBV19; size: -; J: TRBJ2-7; CDR3: CASSIQRETEQYF; DNA: TGTGCCAGTAGTATTCAGCGGGAGACCGAGCAGTACTTC
D: TRBD2; V: TRBV7-2; size: -; J: TRBJ2-3; CDR3: CASSAKLAGGPDTQYF; DNA: TGTGCCAGCAGCGCAAAACTAGCGGGGGGCCCAGATACGCAGTATTTT
D: TRBD1; V: TRBV15; size: few; J: TRBJ2-2; CDR3: CATSRESTGVTGELFF; DNA: TGTGCCACCAGCAGAGAATCGACAGGGGTTACCGGGGAGCTGTTTTTT
D: TRBD1; V: TRBV4-2; size: -; J: TRBJ1-4; CDR3: CASSQKTGGASYEKLFF; DNA: TGTGCCAGCAGCCAAAAAACAGGGGGCGCCTCTTACGAAAAACTGTTTTTT
D: -; V: TRBV23-1; size: -; J: TRBJ1-2; CDR3: CASSRYGTDWGLYTF; DNA: TGCGCCAGCAGTCGATATGGGACTGACTGGGGACTATACACCTTC
D: TRBD1; V: TRBV2; size: -; J: TRBJ2-5; CDR3: CASSPWTGSVEETQYF; DNA: TGTGCCAGCAGTCCCTGGACAGGGTCGGTTGAGGAGACCCAGTACTTC
D: TRBD2; V: TRBV9; size: -; J: TRBJ2-2; CDR3: CASSGTSGGNTGELFF; DNA: TGTGCCAGCAGCGGAACTAGCGGGGGGAACACCGGGGAGCTGTTTTTT
D: TRBD1; V: TRBV5-1; size: -; J: TRBJ1-1; CDR3: CASSLRTGKPNTEAFF; DNA: TGCGCCAGCAGCTTGCGGACAGGGAAACCTAACACTGAAGCTTTCTTT
D: TRBD1; V: TRBV10-2; size: -; J: TRBJ1-1; CDR3: CASSETEGAGTEAFF; DNA: TGCGCCAGCAGTGAGACGGAGGGGGCGGGCACTGAAGCTTTCTTT